One TCR beta chain is described in this entry. Sequenced by immunoSEQ multiplex PCR; TCRdb stores in-frame clones only, minus some. The sample contains tens of thousands of clones, around 86% of which appear only once. The sample belongs to a study of control samples from healthy donors and cancer patients. Germline V gene lookup returns CDR1 LGHNA and CDR2 YSLEER. The CDR3 sequence is 14 residues long. The V segment lost 4 bases and the J segment 4 bases; nucleotides outside the gene matches: 3. The clonotype originates from a woman in her forties or fifties with colorectal cancer. The chain employs TRBV4-3 and TRBJ2-3; TRBD2 matches 9 bases. Sequenced sample: PBMCs. This CDR3 reads CASSRERGADTQYF. In DNA, the CDR3 is TGCGCCAGCAGCCGGGAGCGGGGGGCAGATACGCAGTATTTT.